These 30 T cell receptor beta chains were all obtained from the same sample, sequenced in a study of blood T cell repertoires in COVID-19. Data came from immunoSEQ multiplex PCR; TCRdb stores just in-frame clones and leaves some out. The profile shows more than 200,000 clones, 80% to 90% of them singletons. Sequencing used peripheral blood. The receptors derive from an elderly woman with acute or convalescent COVID-19.

J is TRBJ1-6 and V is TRBV6-2 or TRBV6-3, with unresolved D. Germline CDR1 MNHEY, CDR2 SVGEGT. The V and J ends lost 4 bases and 10 bases respectively, with 8 bases between them. This CDR3 comprises 12 residues. The CDR3 protein is CASSSLRSPLHF. Written as DNA, the CDR3 is TGTGCCAGCAGTTCTTTACGGTCACCCCTCCACTTT.

This clone was seen once. This sequence joins TRBV4-1 and TRBJ1-2, with 9 bases that match TRBD1. V lost 4 bases to trimming and J lost 4 bases; unmatched junction nucleotides: 10. The CDR3 is 16 amino acids. The germline V gene encodes CDR1 MGHRA and CDR2 YSYEKL. CDR3 DNA: TGCGCCAGCAGCCCCGGGGACAGGGAGCAAGGCTATGGCTACACCTTC. The encoded protein is CASSPGDREQGYGYTF.

The J gene is TRBJ2-3, the V gene TRBV28, with 8 bases matching TRBD2. J gave up 1 base and V 6 bases, and 6 bases lay outside the gene matches. The CDR3 length is 15 residues. Germline V gene sequence: CDR1 MDHEN, CDR2 SYDVKM. CDR3 DNA: TGTGCCAGCAGCGAACTAGCGGTCGGCACAGATACGCAGTATTTT. Encoded protein: CASSELAVGTDTQYF.

This clone was counted many times. The chain recombines TRBV10-3 with TRBJ2-7, with unresolved D. Trimming stripped 8 bases from V and 1 base from J, with 15 bases between. This CDR3 spans 14 amino acids. The V gene's germline CDR1 is ENHRY and CDR2 SYGVKD. The CDR3 is CAIEPGGSSYEQYF. CDR3 in DNA: TGTGCCATCGAGCCTGGCGGATCTTCCTACGAGCAGTACTTC.

The J gene is TRBJ1-4, the V gene TRBV7-3; tentatively, D is TRBD1 (5 bases). The length of the CDR3 is 17 residues. Germline V CDR1 and CDR2: SGHTA, FQGTGA. V was clipped by 1 base and J by 7 bases, with 19 bases between them. In DNA form, the CDR3 reads TGTGCCAGCAGCTTAAAGGAGGAGGGCAGGGCTTCTGAAAAACTGTTTTTT. Translating gives CASSLKEEGRASEKLFF.

The chain joins TRBV5-1 to TRBJ2-5, with D possibly TRBD1 on 6 matching bases. This CDR3 is built from 14 residues. CDR1 SGHRS and CDR2 YFSETQ come from the germline V gene. Trimming removed 0 bases from V and 1 base from J, with 7 bases in between. The CDR3 region has the DNA TGCGCCAGCAGCTTGGGGGGGCCCCAAGAGACCCAGTACTTC. Amino acid sequence: CASSLGGPQETQYF.

V is TRBV11-2 and J is TRBJ2-7; TRBD1 aligns across 9 bases. Trimming cost V 5 bases and J 3 bases; bases outside gene matches: 8. The CDR3 spans 15 residues. Germline values: CDR1 SGHAT, CDR2 FQNNGV. CDR3 amino acids: CASSRLQGAGYEQYF. The CDR3 region has the DNA TGTGCCAGCAGCCGCTTACAGGGGGCAGGCTACGAGCAGTACTTC.

This clone came up a few times. The chain joins TRBV18 to TRBJ2-2, with 7 bases matching TRBD1. V lost 5 bases and J lost 5; bases outside the gene matches: 5. Germline CDR1 and CDR2: KGHSH and LQKENI. The CDR3 runs 14 residues. The CDR3 region has the DNA TGTGCCAGCTCAGCCGGGACAGCTACCGGGGAGCTGTTTTTT. Encoded protein: CASSAGTATGELFF.

This rearrangement joins TRBV5-6 to TRBJ2-2, with TRBD2 matching 8 bases. Germline CDR1 is SGHDT and CDR2 is YYEEEE. The J segment lost 2 bases and the V segment lost 4 bases, leaving 4 bases of the junction unmatched. The CDR3 loop spans 15 amino acids. CDR3 in amino acids: CASSPLAGNTGELFF. CDR3 sequence (DNA): TGTGCCAGCAGCCCTCTAGCGGGCAACACCGGGGAGCTGTTTTTT. Combining the CDR3 with reference TRBV5-6 and TRBJ2-2 gives the whole variable domain DAGVTQSPTHLIKTRGQQVTLRCSPKSGHDTVSWYQQALGQGPQFIFQYYEEEERQRGNFPDRFSGHQFPNYSSELNVNALLLGDSALYLCASSPLAGNTGELFFGEGSRLTVL.

The rearrangement joins TRBV5-1 to TRBJ2-7; the match to TRBD1 covers 7 bases. This CDR3 contains 15 residues. J was trimmed by 2 bases and V by 0 bases; bases with no gene match: 5. Per germline, CDR1 SGHRS and CDR2 YFSETQ. The CDR3 DNA reads TGCGCCAGCAGCTTGGATGGGACAGTTCCCTACGAGCAGTACTTC. Translation gives CASSLDGTVPYEQYF.

The chain employs TRBV3-1 (or the pseudogene TRBV3-2) and TRBJ2-4, with 7 bases aligning to TRBD1. V dropped 4 bases and J dropped 4; count of bases not matched to a gene: 13. The CDR3 totals 17 residues. CDR1 is LGHDT and CDR2 is YNNKEL in the germline V gene (reference sequence). The DNA for the CDR3 is TGTGCCAGCAGCCCTCTAACCGACAGGGCAGTAAAAAACATTCAGTACTTC. Translated, it gives CASSPLTDRAVKNIQYF.

The chain employs TRBV4-1 and TRBJ1-3; D ambiguous. The CDR3 is 16 residues long. Trimming removed 4 bases at V and 0 bases at J, with 13 bases between. The V gene's germline CDR1 is MGHRA and CDR2 YSYEKL. CDR3 in amino acids: CASSLTAENSGNTIYF. CDR3 DNA: TGCGCCAGCAGCCTCACGGCGGAAAACTCTGGAAACACCATATATTTT.

The gene calls are TRBV28 and TRBJ2-3; maybe TRBD1 (8 bases). V dropped 6 bases and J dropped 0 bases, with 22 bases sitting between them. Germline CDR1 reads MDHEN; CDR2 reads SYDVKM. The CDR3 runs to 18 residues. This CDR3 is CASRTSWTGRGSTDTQYF. CDR3 sequence (DNA): TGTGCCAGCAGAACTTCCTGGACAGGGCGGGGGAGCACAGATACGCAGTATTTT.

J is TRBJ2-7 and V is TRBV5-4; TRBD2 matches 8 bases. Germline V gene lookup returns CDR1 SGHNT and CDR2 YYREEE (reference sequence). This CDR3 contains 16 residues. The ends lost 4 bases at V and 4 bases at J; junction bases unmatched: 13. As DNA, the CDR3 is TGTGCCAGCAGCCCTGGCGGGACTAGAGACATATACGAGCAGTACTTC. It codes for CASSPGGTRDIYEQYF. The entire variable domain, with the rest obtained from reference TRBV5-4 and TRBJ2-7, is as follows: ETGVTQSPTHLIKTRGQQVTLRCSSQSGHNTVSWYQQALGQGPQFIFQYYREEENGRGNFPPRFSGLQFPNYSSELNVNALELDDSALYLCASSPGGTRDIYEQYFGPGTRLTVT.

This clone was observed a few times. CDR3 in amino acids: CASSTDGTRSETQYF. The CDR3 bases are TGTGCCAGCTCAACGGACGGGACTAGATCCGAGACCCAGTACTTC. The chain links TRBV18 to TRBJ2-5; 8 nucleotides line up with TRBD2. J lost 5 bases, V lost 5 bases, and 10 bases had no gene match. From germline, CDR1 is KGHSH and CDR2 LQKENI. CDR3 length equals 15 residues.

The chain has TRBV6-5 and TRBJ2-1; D may be TRBD1 (6 bases). From germline, CDR1 is MNHEY and CDR2 SVGAGI. The CDR3 totals 15 residues. Trimming stripped 5 bases from V and 0 bases from J, with 11 bases between. CDR3 protein: CASSTGSSSYNEQFF. CDR3 nucleotide sequence: TGTGCCAGCAGTACAGGGTCCAGCTCCTACAATGAGCAGTTCTTC.

This clone was observed a handful of times. The genes are TRBV5-5 and TRBJ2-1, with 8 bases matching TRBD1. The length of the CDR3 is 16 residues. V lost 0 bases to trimming and J lost 1 base; unmatched junction nucleotides: 3. The germline gives CDR1 SGHKS, CDR2 YYEKEE (reference sequence). CDR3 sequence reads: CASSLGGTGSYNEQFF. As DNA, the CDR3 is TGTGCCAGCAGCTTGGGAGGGACAGGATCCTACAATGAGCAGTTCTTC.

CDR3 in amino acids: CASSITGGRADTQYF. As DNA, the CDR3 is TGTGCCAGTAGTATTACTGGGGGCAGGGCAGATACGCAGTATTTT. This chain links TRBV19 with TRBJ2-3; TRBD1 might be the D (6 bases). Germline V gene sequence: CDR1 LNHDA, CDR2 SQIVND (reference sequence). This CDR3 contains 15 residues. Trimming took off 3 bases at V and 4 bases at J, with 14 bases between the two ends.

The chain links TRBV6-5 to TRBJ2-1; 8 bases line up with TRBD2. Trimming cost V 3 bases and J 6 bases; bases outside gene matches: 7. There are 15 residues in the CDR3. Germline lookup yields CDR1 MNHEY and CDR2 SVGAGI. The CDR3 sequence is CASSYPGTSGNEQFF. CDR3 coding DNA: TGTGCCAGCAGTTATCCCGGGACTAGTGGCAATGAGCAGTTCTTC.

This clone was found once. CDR3 nucleotides: TGTGCCAGCAGCCAAGATAAGGGCGGGGGGGACACTGAAGCTTTCTTT. Protein product: CASSQDKGGGDTEAFF. The chain joins TRBV4-2 to TRBJ1-1, with TRBD1 as a possible D gene (5 bases). The CDR3 is made up of 16 amino acids. Looked up from germline, CDR1 is LGHNA and CDR2 is YNFKEQ. V was shortened by 0 bases and J by 3 bases, with 14 bases between the two germline ends.

The J gene is TRBJ2-3, the V gene TRBV7-2; tentatively, D is TRBD2 (6 bases). There are 16 residues in the CDR3. Germline V gives CDR1 SGHTA, CDR2 FQGNSA. The V and J ends lost 4 bases and 5 bases respectively, with 19 bases between them. This CDR3 reads CASSSGTEGFQDTQYF. The CDR3, as DNA: TGTGCCAGCAGCTCTGGGACTGAGGGTTTTCAAGATACGCAGTATTTT.

The chain is built from TRBV11-1 and TRBJ1-4, with 8 bases that match TRBD1. The CDR3 runs 14 residues. The V and J ends lost 3 bases and 6 bases, in that order; junction bases with no gene match: 3. In germline, CDR1 is SGHAT, CDR2 FQDESV (reference sequence). The DNA for the CDR3 is TGTGCCAGCAGCTTTACAGGGGGTGATGAAAAACTGTTTTTT. The encoded protein is CASSFTGGDEKLFF.

The V call is TRBV19, the J call TRBJ2-7; 7 bases line up with TRBD1. This CDR3 comprises 15 residues. Germline loops: CDR1 LNHDA, CDR2 SQIVND (reference sequence). V dropped 7 bases and J dropped 3; count of bases not matched to a gene: 12. CDR3: CASTPGGASFYEQYF. In nucleotides, the CDR3 is TGTGCCAGTACCCCAGGGGGAGCCTCTTTCTACGAGCAGTACTTC.

The V gene is TRBV3-1 (or the pseudogene TRBV3-2), the J gene TRBJ1-6; 8 bases match TRBD1. After removal of 4 bases from V and 0 bases from J, the junction contained 5 bases not matched to a gene. The germline V gene has CDR1 LGHDT and CDR2 YNNKEL (reference sequence). The CDR3 has 17 residues. The CDR3 sequence is CASSLRQGSSYNSPLHF. CDR3 coding DNA: TGTGCCAGCAGCCTCAGACAGGGGAGCTCCTATAATTCACCCCTCCACTTT.

The chain employs TRBV5-1 and TRBJ2-5; 10 nucleotides align to TRBD2. CDR3 length: 17 amino acids. Germline V gene data show CDR1 as SGHRS and CDR2 as YFSETQ. After removal of 0 bases from V and 1 base from J, the junction contained 6 bases not matched to a gene. The CDR3 reads CASSLGLAGVTQETQYF. DNA for the CDR3: TGCGCCAGCAGCTTGGGTCTAGCGGGAGTTACCCAAGAGACCCAGTACTTC.

This clone was found once. The genes are TRBV6-5 and TRBJ2-5, with a tentative D call TRBD2 (6 bases). Germline values: CDR1 MNHEY, CDR2 SVGAGI. Between the trimmed V and J ends, which lost 0 bases and 7 bases, there was a span of 18 bases. The CDR3 runs 16 residues. The CDR3 DNA sequence: TGTGCCAGCAGTTACTCGGGGGGACTCGGGGCGACGACCCAGTACTTC. It encodes CASSYSGGLGATTQYF.

The V call is TRBV5-4, the J call TRBJ1-3, with D unresolved. The CDR3 runs to 16 residues. CDR1 and CDR2 (germline): SGHNT, YYREEE (reference sequence). Trimming removed 5 bases from V and 0 bases from J, with 15 bases in between. Written as DNA, the CDR3 is TGTGCCAGCAGTCCGGGTCAATTTAACTCTGGAAACACCATATATTTT. This translates into CASSPGQFNSGNTIYF.

The chain recombines TRBV5-4 with TRBJ2-2; 7 bases map to TRBD1. Trimming removed 3 bases from V and 1 base from J; junction bases left unmatched: 6. This CDR3 has 16 residues. CDR1 is SGHNT, CDR2 YYREEE, per germline (reference sequence). This CDR3 reads CASSSLDRLNTGELFF. CDR3 in DNA: TGTGCCAGCAGCTCATTGGACAGGCTGAACACCGGGGAGCTGTTTTTT.

The chain has TRBV6-5 and TRBJ1-1; D is possibly TRBD1 (5 bases). The germline V gene encodes CDR1 MNHEY and CDR2 SVGAGI. This CDR3 contains 13 residues. V was shortened by 6 bases and J by 3 bases, with 11 bases between the two germline ends. This CDR3 is CASRDTGDTEAFF. CDR3 in DNA: TGTGCCAGCAGAGACACAGGCGACACTGAAGCTTTCTTT.

As for this clone: One junction end disagrees with the germline gene, perhaps due to a read error. This rearrangement joins TRBV7-7 to TRBJ2-1, with a tentative D call TRBD2 (5 bases). The CDR3 has 15 residues. The V gene's germline CDR1 is SSHAT and CDR2 FNYEAQ (reference sequence). CDR3 loop: CASSLDGESYNEQFF. The CDR3 DNA follows: TGTGCTAGCAGCTTAGATGGGGAGTCCTACAATGAGCAGTTCTTC. Using reference TRBV7-7 and TRBJ2-1 for the parts outside the CDR3, the full variable domain is GAGVSQSPRYKVTKRGQDVTLRCDPISSHATLYWYQQALGQGPEFLTYFNYEAQPDKSGLPSDRFSAERPEGSISTLTIQRTEQRDSAMYRCASSLDGESYNEQFFGPGTRLTVL.